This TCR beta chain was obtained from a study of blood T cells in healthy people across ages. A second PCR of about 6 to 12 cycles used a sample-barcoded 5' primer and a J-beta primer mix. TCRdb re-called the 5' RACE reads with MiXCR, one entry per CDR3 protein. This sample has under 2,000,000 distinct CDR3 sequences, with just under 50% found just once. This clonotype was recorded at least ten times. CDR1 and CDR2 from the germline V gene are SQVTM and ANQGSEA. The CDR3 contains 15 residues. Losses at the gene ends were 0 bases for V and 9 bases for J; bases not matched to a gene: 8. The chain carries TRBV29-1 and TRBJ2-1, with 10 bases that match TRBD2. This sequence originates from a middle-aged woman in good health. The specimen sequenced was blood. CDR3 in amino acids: CSVEEGLASCIEQFF. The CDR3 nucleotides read TGCAGCGTTGAAGAGGGACTAGCGTCGTGTATTGAGCAGTTCTTC.